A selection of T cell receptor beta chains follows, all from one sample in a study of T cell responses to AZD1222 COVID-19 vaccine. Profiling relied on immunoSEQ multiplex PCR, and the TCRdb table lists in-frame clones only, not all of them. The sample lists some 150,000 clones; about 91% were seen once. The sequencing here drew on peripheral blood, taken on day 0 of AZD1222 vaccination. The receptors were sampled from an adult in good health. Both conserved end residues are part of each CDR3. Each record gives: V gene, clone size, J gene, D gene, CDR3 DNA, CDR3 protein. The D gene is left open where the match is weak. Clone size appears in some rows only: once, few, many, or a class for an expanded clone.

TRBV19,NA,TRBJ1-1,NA,TGTGCCAGTAGTCGTGGACTGCCCGAAGCTTTCTTT,CASSRGLPEAFF
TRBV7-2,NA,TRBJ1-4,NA,TGTGCCAGCAGCTATGGGGGTGCAACGAATGAAAAACTGTTTTTT,CASSYGGATNEKLFF
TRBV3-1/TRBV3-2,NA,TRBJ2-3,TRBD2,TGTGCCAGCAGCCGCAACCTTCTAGCGGGGGGCACAGATACGCAGTATTTT,CASSRNLLAGGTDTQYF
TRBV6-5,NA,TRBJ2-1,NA,TGTGCCAGCAGTTACAGCACGGGGGCTCAAAGGGTGTTCTTC,CASSYSTGAQRVFF
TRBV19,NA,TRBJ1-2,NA,TGTGCCAGTAGTTCGACATTCTATGGCTACACCTTC,CASSSTFYGYTF
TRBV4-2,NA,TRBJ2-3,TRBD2,TGTGCCAGCAGCCACCGCTCTCAGGGCGGGGGGCAAGATACGCAGTATTTT,CASSHRSQGGGQDTQYF
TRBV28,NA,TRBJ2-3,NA,TGTGCCAGCAGGTTACAGGGTCCAGATACGCAGTATTTT,CASRLQGPDTQYF
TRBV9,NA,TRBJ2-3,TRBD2,TGTGCCAGCGGTGGTTCCGGGACTAGCGGGGCAGATACGCAGTATTTT,CASGGSGTSGADTQYF
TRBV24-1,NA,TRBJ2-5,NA,TGTGCCACCAGTGCCCGGGCAGTCCAAGAGACCCAGTACTTC,CATSARAVQETQYF
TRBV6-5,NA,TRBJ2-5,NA,TGTGCCAGCAGTTACCAGGGGGGGCGGGAGACCCAGTACTTC,CASSYQGGRETQYF
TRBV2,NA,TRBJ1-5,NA,TGTGCCAGCAGCCGACAGCCTTATAGCAATCAGCCCCAGCATTTT,CASSRQPYSNQPQHF
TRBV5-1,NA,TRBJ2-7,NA,TGCGCCAGCAGCTTCGACACTTACTCCTACGAGCAGTACTTC,CASSFDTYSYEQYF
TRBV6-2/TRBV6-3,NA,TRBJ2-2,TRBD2,TGTGCCAGCAGTTACCCACAGCGGGGGGCAGCCGGGGAGCTGTTTTTT,CASSYPQRGAAGELFF
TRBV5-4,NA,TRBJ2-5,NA,TGTGCCAGCAGCTTAGGTTCCGGGACCCAGTACTTC,CASSLGSGTQYF
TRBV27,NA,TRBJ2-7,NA,TGTGCCAGCAGTTTATTCGGGCCCTCCTACGAGCAGTACTTC,CASSLFGPSYEQYF
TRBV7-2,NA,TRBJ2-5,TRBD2,TGTGCCAGCACTTCGGGACTAGTAGAGACCCAGTACTTC,CASTSGLVETQYF
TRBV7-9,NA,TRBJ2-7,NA,TGTGCCAGCAGCTTGATTGTCTACGAGCAGTACTTC,CASSLIVYEQYF
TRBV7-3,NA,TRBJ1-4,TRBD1,TGTGCCAGCAGGGAAACAGGGGCAACTAATGAAAAACTGTTTTTT,CASRETGATNEKLFF
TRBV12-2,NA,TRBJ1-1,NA,TGTGCAAGTCGCTTCCCCGTGGGCCCTGAAGCTTTCTTT,CASRFPVGPEAFF
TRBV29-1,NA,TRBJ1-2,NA,TGCAGCGTTGGGGGGAGGTTCGGAAGGTTGGTGAGTCAGGACTATGGCTACACCTTC,CSVGGRFGRLVSQDYGYTF
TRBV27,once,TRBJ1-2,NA,TGTGCCAGCCTTCAACCAGGGGCGTTTTTAGGCTACACCTTC,CASLQPGAFLGYTF
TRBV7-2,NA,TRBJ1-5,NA,TGTGCCAGCAGCCCGATACAGGGCTCAGATCAGCCCCAGCATTTT,CASSPIQGSDQPQHF